This TCR beta chain was sequenced in a study of blood T cell repertoires in COVID-19. V lost 3 bases, J lost 6 bases, and 14 bases lay in between. The CDR3 sequence is 14 residues long. CDR1 is WSHSY and CDR2 is SAAADI in the germline V gene. The authors' processing: How many nucleated cells were present was estimated from reference gene primer amplification. Clones were read by immunoSEQ multiplex PCR, and TCRdb kept only the in-frame ones, dropping some. That table supplies the V and J calls and clone size; D and trimming were determined from the DNA. The sample lists around 50,000 clones, about nine tenths occurring once.

This clonotype originated in a man aged 50-60 years with active COVID-19. This chain uses TRBV10-2 with TRBJ1-2, with D perhaps TRBD1 (5 bases). What was sequenced was peripheral blood. The CDR3 loop reads CASSDVGTDHGYTF. CDR3 bases: TGCGCCAGCAGTGACGTAGGGACTGATCATGGCTACACCTTC.